This TCR beta chain was retrieved from a study of blood T cell repertoires in COVID-19. In the authors' methods: Scientists estimated how many nucleated cells there were by amplifying reference gene primers. Assay used: immunoSEQ multiplex PCR; TCRdb lists only in-frame clones, some missing. For V, J and clone size, that table is used; D and trimming come from the DNA. The sample consists of 240,000 or so clones, 85% to 90% of them appearing once. Participant age was roughly 18 to 95 years, and participants resided in approximately 24 US areas. Before they entered the study, exposed participants had met a COVID-19 case within 2 weeks. This receptor was taken from a man aged 45-65 years who had been exposed to COVID-19. The sample consisted of PBMCs or T cells enriched from blood (not recorded which).

The CDR3 region is CASTPRWSAGNTIYF. The CDR3 DNA sequence: TGTGCCAGCACCCCCAGGTGGTCGGCTGGAAACACCATATATTTT. The rearrangement links TRBV6-5 to TRBJ1-3; D is ambiguous. The CDR3 has 15 residues. Trimming removed 7 bases from V and 2 bases from J, with 15 bases in between. Germline V lookup: CDR1 MNHEY, CDR2 SVGAGI.